What follows describes a single T cell receptor beta chain. Its antigen is not identified. This sample was taken from a study of OX40 agonist ivuxolimab in advanced cancers. Turning to the study itself: Dose-escalation patients had hepatocellular carcinoma, melanoma, renal cell or head and neck cancer.

From germline, CDR1 is LNHDA and CDR2 SQIVND (reference sequence). The CDR3 is 18 amino acids. Trimming stripped 3 bases from V and 1 base from J, with 19 bases between. Study-wide points: CD4+ and CD8+ T cells in blood underwent clonal expansion by week 6 at 0.1 to 3.0 mg/kg.

Sampled blood was obtained at baseline, cycle 4 day 1, and cycle 7 day 1. Produced via immunoSEQ multiplex PCR; TCRdb's table is partial and in-frame only. Of around 76,000 clones listed, 70% to 90% are singletons. The TCR was taken from an adult with an advanced solid tumor such as melanoma, head and neck, liver or kidney cancer. V usage is TRBV19 and J usage is TRBJ2-1; D assignment may be TRBD1 or TRBD2 (6 bases each). The material sequenced was CD4+ or CD8+ T cells sorted from blood, taken in a trial of the OX40 agonist ivuxolimab. Written as DNA, the CDR3 is TGTGCCAGTAGTATCACGTCCTTTGAGGGGGGTTCCTACAATGAGCAGTTCTTC. The encoded protein is CASSITSFEGGSYNEQFF.